The sequence of this T cell receptor (beta chain) was determined in a study of blood T cell repertoires in COVID-19. Overall study: T cells, B-cell-depleted T cells, or PBMCs supplied cDNA or gDNA.

The Seattle patients joined while their infection was active and were tracked longitudinally afterward. This CDR3 is built from 16 residues. Per the germline V gene, CDR1 is MNHNY and CDR2 is SVGAGI (reference sequence). Deletions cut 5 bases from V and 2 bases from J, with 19 bases between. Methods used by the authors: It was from reference gene primer amplification that nucleated cell counts were estimated. The table came from immunoSEQ multiplex PCR; TCRdb's copy has only in-frame clones and leaves some out. V, J and clone size reflect that table, while D and trimming were determined from the DNA. In the table there are about 230,000 clones, around 90% of which are singletons.

V usage is TRBV6-6 and J usage is TRBJ2-7, with D maybe TRBD1 (8 bases). Material: peripheral blood. This receptor was obtained from a man aged 30 to 39 with COVID-19, enrolled during active disease. CDR3 in amino acids: CASSTRAGQEAYEQYF. CDR3 bases: TGTGCCAGCAGTACCCGAGCGGGACAGGAGGCCTACGAGCAGTACTTC.